Following are 2 T cell receptor beta chains from one sample sequenced in a study of blood T cell repertoires in COVID-19. The protocol was immunoSEQ multiplex PCR, while the TCRdb copy is restricted to in-frame clones and leaves out a portion. Of some 46,000 clones detected, roughly 85% appear once; the ten largest clones hold roughly a third. Sequenced material: peripheral blood. Receptor source: a woman older than 75 with COVID-19, enrolled during active disease.

The chain links TRBV6-1 to TRBJ1-2; D is perhaps TRBD1 (5 bases). Trimming left V 2 bases short and J 8 bases short, with 15 bases between. In germline, CDR1 is MNHNS, CDR2 SASEGT. This CDR3 contains 14 residues. The DNA of the CDR3 is TGTGCCAGCAGTGAAATTGGAGTTGGGGGGGGCTACACCTTC. Its protein is CASSEIGVGGGYTF.

The chain has TRBV7-9 and TRBJ2-7; 9 bases map to TRBD2. Trimming removed 6 bases from V and 4 bases from J; junction bases left unmatched: 13. CDR1 is SEHNR, CDR2 FQNEAQ, per germline (reference sequence). The CDR3 contains 16 residues. The CDR3 sequence is CASRASGAGVVYEQYF. The CDR3, as DNA: TGTGCCAGCAGGGCTAGCGGGGCTGGAGTCGTATACGAGCAGTACTTC.